This is a list of T cell receptor beta chains from one sample in a study of cytomegalovirus exposure and HLA in healthy donors. Sequencing was performed with immunoSEQ multiplex PCR; in TCRdb, only in-frame clones are kept and a portion is missing. The repertoire consists of around 52,000 clones, with roughly 80% occurring once and the leading ten covering around 1.7%. Sequencing was done on a sample of PBMCs. These receptors were collected from a man aged 40-50 years in good health and CMV-seronegative. Each CDR3 is given with its conserved first and last residue. A D gene is named only where the DNA matches it firmly. Size is omitted from some rows. Given values are once, few, many or a class for expanded clones.

v_gene,d_gene,j_gene,abundance,CDR3aa,CDR3nt
TRBV2,NA,TRBJ1-2,few,CASSEGRGYGYTF,TGTGCCAGCAGTGAAGGCAGGGGATACGGCTACACCTTC
TRBV27,TRBD2,TRBJ2-2,NA,CASSLTASGANTGELFF,TGTGCCAGCAGTTTAACGGCTAGCGGGGCGAACACCGGGGAGCTGTTTTTT
TRBV6-5,TRBD2,TRBJ2-5,NA,CASRLGTSVETQYF,TGTGCCAGCAGACTCGGGACTAGCGTGGAGACCCAGTACTTC
TRBV30,NA,TRBJ2-1,NA,CAWSVTASSYNEQFF,TGTGCCTGGAGTGTGACAGCCAGCTCCTACAATGAGCAGTTCTTC
TRBV27,NA,TRBJ1-2,NA,CASRSGFDGYTF,TGTGCCAGCAGGTCAGGTTTCGATGGCTACACCTTC
TRBV5-1,NA,TRBJ1-4,few,CASSSYPRHRDGLSNEKLFF,TGCGCCAGCAGCTCCTACCCAAGGCACAGGGACGGGTTATCTAATGAAAAACTGTTTTTT
TRBV5-4,NA,TRBJ1-1,NA,CASSLAGGVNTEAFF,TGTGCCAGCAGCTTGGCGGGAGGGGTGAACACTGAAGCTTTCTTT
TRBV27,NA,TRBJ2-3,NA,CASSPPWGTYTDTQYF,TGTGCCAGCAGTCCCCCCTGGGGCACCTACACAGATACGCAGTATTTT
TRBV6-1,NA,TRBJ2-2,NA,CASREQRVPPNTGELFF,TGTGCCAGCAGAGAACAGCGAGTCCCTCCGAACACCGGGGAGCTGTTTTTT
TRBV30,TRBD1,TRBJ1-2,NA,CAWSGQGYGYTF,TGTGCCTGGAGTGGACAGGGGTATGGCTACACCTTC
TRBV7-2,TRBD2,TRBJ2-2,NA,CASNPSGGLSNTGELFF,TGTGCCAGCAACCCAAGCGGGGGGCTATCGAACACCGGGGAGCTGTTTTTT
TRBV2,TRBD2,TRBJ2-5,NA,CASRFGVAGGLETQYF,TGTGCCAGCCGGTTTGGGGTAGCGGGGGGGCTAGAGACCCAGTACTTC
TRBV10-3,TRBD2,TRBJ2-7,NA,CAISQRGTITGNEQYF,TGTGCCATCAGTCAGCGGGGGACTATTACTGGGAACGAGCAGTACTTC
TRBV25-1,NA,TRBJ2-3,NA,CASSELQDTQYF,TGTGCCAGCAGTGAATTGCAGGATACGCAGTATTTT
TRBV19,TRBD1,TRBJ2-1,NA,CASSSGQSSYNEQFF,TGTGCCAGTAGTTCGGGACAGAGCTCCTACAATGAGCAGTTCTTC